Following are 4 T cell receptor beta chains from one sample sequenced in a study of cytotoxic CD8 clonotypes in ibrutinib-treated CLL. Repertoires were generated with immunoSEQ multiplex PCR, while TCRdb's copy carries only in-frame clones and drops some. Of hundreds of thousands of clones detected, almost 80% appear once; the ten largest clones hold under 8.5%. The sample consisted of PBMCs, taken before ibrutinib treatment. The receptors here all came from a human donor with chronic lymphocytic leukemia.

The DNA for the CDR3 is TGTGCCAGCAGTGATGGAGGGATGGGCGAGACCCAGTACTTC. Its protein is CASSDGGMGETQYF. J is TRBJ2-5 and V is TRBV2; D is perhaps TRBD2 (6 bases). Germline V gene sequence: CDR1 SNHLY, CDR2 FYNNEI. Trimming took off 3 bases at V and 5 bases at J, with 13 bases between the two ends. The CDR3 covers 14 residues.

The chain couples TRBV27 to TRBJ2-5; 9 bases are a match to TRBD2. V lost 6 bases and J lost 2; bases outside the gene matches: 7. Germline CDR1 reads MNHEY; CDR2 reads SMNVEV (reference sequence). CDR3 length: 15 residues. The CDR3 DNA follows: TGTGCCAGCAGACCGCTCGCGGGAGGGCAAGAGACCCAGTACTTC. Translating it yields CASRPLAGGQETQYF.

The genes are TRBV30 and TRBJ2-3, with D hard to call. This CDR3 is built from 14 residues. Trimming pared 3 bases from V and 3 bases from J, leaving 13 bases between. From germline, CDR1 is GTSNPN and CDR2 SVGIG (reference sequence). In DNA, the CDR3 is TGTGCCTGGAGATCGTTGGTAGTGACAGATACGCAGTATTTT. It yields the protein CAWRSLVVTDTQYF.

This chain joins TRBV29-1 and TRBJ2-1; 9 nucleotides match TRBD2. Germline V gene data show CDR1 as SQVTM and CDR2 as ANQGSEA. The V and J ends lost 6 bases and 13 bases, in that order; junction bases with no gene match: 13. The CDR3 length is 13 residues. This CDR3 reads CSVGHSGRVVQFF. The CDR3 DNA reads as TGCAGCGTGGGCCATAGCGGGAGAGTGGTTCAGTTCTTC.